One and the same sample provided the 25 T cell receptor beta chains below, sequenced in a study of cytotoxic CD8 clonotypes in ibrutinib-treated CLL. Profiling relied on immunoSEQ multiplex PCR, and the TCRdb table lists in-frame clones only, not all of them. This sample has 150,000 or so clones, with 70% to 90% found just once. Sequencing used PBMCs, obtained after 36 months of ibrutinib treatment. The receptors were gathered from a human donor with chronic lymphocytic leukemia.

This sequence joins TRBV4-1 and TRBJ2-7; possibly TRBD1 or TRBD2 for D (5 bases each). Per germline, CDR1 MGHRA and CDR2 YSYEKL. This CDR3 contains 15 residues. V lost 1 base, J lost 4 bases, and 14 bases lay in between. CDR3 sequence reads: CASSQVVGGRYEQYF. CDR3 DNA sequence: TGCGCCAGCAGCCAAGTTGTTGGGGGTAGGTACGAGCAGTACTTC.

CDR3 loop: CASSKQGNNPYEQYF. DNA for the CDR3: TGTGCCAGTAGTAAACAGGGAAATAATCCCTACGAGCAGTACTTC. V and J are TRBV19 and TRBJ2-7; D is possibly TRBD1 (6 bases). There are 15 residues in the CDR3. The germline V gene has CDR1 LNHDA and CDR2 SQIVND (reference sequence). The V end was cut by 4 bases, the J end by 2 bases, with 15 bases between. The variable domain in full, completed from reference TRBV19 and TRBJ2-7, reads DGGITQSPKYLFRKEGQNVTLSCEQNLNHDAMYWYRQDPGQGLRLIYYSQIVNDFQKGDIAEGYSVSREKKESFPLTVTSAQKNPTAFYLCASSKQGNNPYEQYFGPGTRLTVT.

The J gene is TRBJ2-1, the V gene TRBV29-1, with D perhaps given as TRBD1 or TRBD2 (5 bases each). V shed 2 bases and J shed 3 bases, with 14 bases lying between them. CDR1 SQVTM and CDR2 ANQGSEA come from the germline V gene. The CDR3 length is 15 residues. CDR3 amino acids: CSVETGTRGYNEQFF. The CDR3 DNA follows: TGCAGCGTTGAAACCGGGACCCGGGGCTACAATGAGCAGTTCTTC.

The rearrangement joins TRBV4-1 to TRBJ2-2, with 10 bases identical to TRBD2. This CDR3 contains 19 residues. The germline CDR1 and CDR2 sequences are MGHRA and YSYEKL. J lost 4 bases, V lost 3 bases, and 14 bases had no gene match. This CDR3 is CASSHTIAGGVGITGELFF. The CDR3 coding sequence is TGCGCCAGCAGCCATACCATAGCGGGGGGCGTCGGGATCACCGGGGAGCTGTTTTTT.

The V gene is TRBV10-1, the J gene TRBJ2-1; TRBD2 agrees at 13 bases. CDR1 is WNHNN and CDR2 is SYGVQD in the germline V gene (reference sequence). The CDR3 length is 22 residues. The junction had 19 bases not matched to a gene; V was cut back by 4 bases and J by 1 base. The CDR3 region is CASSGVGPRTSGSRGSYNEQFF. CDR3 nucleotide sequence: TGCGCCAGCAGTGGAGTGGGCCCGCGGACTAGCGGGAGTAGGGGTTCCTACAATGAGCAGTTCTTC.

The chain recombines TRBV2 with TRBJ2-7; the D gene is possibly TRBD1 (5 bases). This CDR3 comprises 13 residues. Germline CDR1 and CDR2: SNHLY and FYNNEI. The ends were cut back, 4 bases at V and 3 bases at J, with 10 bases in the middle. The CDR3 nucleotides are TGTGCCAGCAGTGGGCAGGGTATCTACGAGCAGTACTTC. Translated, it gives CASSGQGIYEQYF.

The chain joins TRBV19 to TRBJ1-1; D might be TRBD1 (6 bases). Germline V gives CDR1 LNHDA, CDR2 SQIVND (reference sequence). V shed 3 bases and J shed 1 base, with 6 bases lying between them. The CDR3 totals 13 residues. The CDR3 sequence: CASSMTGNTEAFF. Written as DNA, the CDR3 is TGTGCCAGTAGTATGACAGGGAACACTGAAGCTTTCTTT.

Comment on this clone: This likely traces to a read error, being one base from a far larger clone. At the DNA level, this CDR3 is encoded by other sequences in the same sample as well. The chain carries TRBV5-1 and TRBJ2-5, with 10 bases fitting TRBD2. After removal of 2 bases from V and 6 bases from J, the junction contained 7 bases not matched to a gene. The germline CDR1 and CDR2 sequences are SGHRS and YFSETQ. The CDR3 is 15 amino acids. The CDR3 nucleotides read TGCGCCAGCAGCTTACAAGCGGGGGGGCGGCAGACCCAGTACTTC. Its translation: CASSLQAGGRQTQYF.

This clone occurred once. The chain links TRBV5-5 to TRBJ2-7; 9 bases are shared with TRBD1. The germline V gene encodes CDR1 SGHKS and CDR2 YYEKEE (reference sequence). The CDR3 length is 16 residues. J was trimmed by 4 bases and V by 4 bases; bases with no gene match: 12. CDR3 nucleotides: TGTGCCAGCAGCATGCCGACCGGGACAGGGTATTACGAGCAGTACTTC. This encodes CASSMPTGTGYYEQYF.

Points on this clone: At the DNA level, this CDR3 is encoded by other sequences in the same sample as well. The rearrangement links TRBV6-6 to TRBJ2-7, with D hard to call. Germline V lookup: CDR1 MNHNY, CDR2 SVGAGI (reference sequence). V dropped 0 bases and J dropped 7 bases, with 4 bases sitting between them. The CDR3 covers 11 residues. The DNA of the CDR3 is TGTGCCAGCAGTTACTCGGGGGAGCAGTACTTC. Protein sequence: CASSYSGEQYF.

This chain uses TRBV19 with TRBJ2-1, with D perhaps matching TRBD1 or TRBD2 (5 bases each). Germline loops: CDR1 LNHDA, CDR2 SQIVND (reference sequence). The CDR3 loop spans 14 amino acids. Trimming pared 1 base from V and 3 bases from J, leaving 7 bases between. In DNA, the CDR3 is TGTGCCAGTAGTATAGGGGGGATCTACAATGAGCAGTTCTTC. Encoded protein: CASSIGGIYNEQFF.

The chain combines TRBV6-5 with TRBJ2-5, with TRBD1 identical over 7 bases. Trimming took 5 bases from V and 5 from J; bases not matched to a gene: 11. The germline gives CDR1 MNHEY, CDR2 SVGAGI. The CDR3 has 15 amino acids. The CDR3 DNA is TGTGCCAGCAGTAAGCTTAGGGACAGAGGGGAGACCCAGTACTTC. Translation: CASSKLRDRGETQYF.

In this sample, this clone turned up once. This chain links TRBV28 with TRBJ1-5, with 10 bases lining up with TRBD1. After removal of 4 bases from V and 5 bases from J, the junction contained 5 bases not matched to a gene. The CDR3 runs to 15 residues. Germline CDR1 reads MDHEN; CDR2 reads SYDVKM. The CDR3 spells CASSSGTGEYQPQHF. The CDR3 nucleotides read TGTGCCAGCAGTTCCGGGACAGGGGAATATCAGCCCCAGCATTTT. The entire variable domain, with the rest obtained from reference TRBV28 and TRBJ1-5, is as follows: DVKVTQSSRYLVKRTGEKVFLECVQDMDHENMFWYRQDPGLGLRLIYFSYDVKMKEKGDIPEGYSVSREKKERFSLILESASTNQTSMYLCASSSGTGEYQPQHFGDGTRLSIL.

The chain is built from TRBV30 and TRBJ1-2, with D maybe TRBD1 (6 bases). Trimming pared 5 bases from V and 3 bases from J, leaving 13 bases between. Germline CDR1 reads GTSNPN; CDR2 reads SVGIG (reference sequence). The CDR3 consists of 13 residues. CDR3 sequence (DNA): TGTGCCTGGGGCGGACAGTTTTACTATGGCTACACCTTC. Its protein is CAWGGQFYYGYTF.

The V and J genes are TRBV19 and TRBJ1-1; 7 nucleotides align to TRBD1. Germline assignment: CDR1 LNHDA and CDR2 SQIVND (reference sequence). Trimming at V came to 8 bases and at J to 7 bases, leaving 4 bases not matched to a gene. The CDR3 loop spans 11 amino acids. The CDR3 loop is CASRQGNEAFF. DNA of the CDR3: TGTGCCAGTCGACAGGGAAATGAAGCTTTCTTT.

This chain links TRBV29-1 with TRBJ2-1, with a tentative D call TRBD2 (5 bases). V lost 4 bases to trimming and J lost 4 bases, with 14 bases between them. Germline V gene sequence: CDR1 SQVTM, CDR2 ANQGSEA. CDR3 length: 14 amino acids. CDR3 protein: CSVGAGGDYNEQFF. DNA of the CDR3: TGCAGCGTTGGGGCGGGCGGAGATTACAATGAGCAGTTCTTC.

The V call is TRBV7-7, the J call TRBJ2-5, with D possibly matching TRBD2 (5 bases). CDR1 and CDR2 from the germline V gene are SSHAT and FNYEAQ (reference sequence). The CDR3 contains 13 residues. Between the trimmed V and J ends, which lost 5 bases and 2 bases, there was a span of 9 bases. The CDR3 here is CASSADSQETQYF. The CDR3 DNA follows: TGTGCCAGCAGCGCGGACTCGCAAGAGACCCAGTACTTC.

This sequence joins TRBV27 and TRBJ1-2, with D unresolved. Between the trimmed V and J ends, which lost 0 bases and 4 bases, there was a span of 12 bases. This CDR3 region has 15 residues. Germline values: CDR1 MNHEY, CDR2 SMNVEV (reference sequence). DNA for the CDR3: TGTGCCAGCAGTTTATCGAGCTATCCCATCTATGGCTACACCTTC. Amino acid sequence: CASSLSSYPIYGYTF.

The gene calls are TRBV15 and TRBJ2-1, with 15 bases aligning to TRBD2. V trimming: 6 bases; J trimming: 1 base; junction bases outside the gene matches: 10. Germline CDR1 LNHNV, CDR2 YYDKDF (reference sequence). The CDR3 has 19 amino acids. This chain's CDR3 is CATRDSGLAGGRSYNEQFF. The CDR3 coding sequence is TGTGCCACCAGGGACTCTGGACTAGCGGGGGGGCGGTCCTACAATGAGCAGTTCTTC. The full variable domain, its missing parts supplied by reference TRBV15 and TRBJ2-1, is DAMVIQNPRYQVTQFGKPVTLSCSQTLNHNVMYWYQQKSSQAPKLLFHYYDKDFNNEADTPDNFQSRRPNTSFCFLDIRSPGLGDTAMYLCATRDSGLAGGRSYNEQFFGPGTRLTVL.

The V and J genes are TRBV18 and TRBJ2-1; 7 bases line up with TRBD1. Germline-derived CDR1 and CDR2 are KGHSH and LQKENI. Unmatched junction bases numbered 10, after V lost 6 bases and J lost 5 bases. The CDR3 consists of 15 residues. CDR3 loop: CASSQGVASHNEQFF. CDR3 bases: TGTGCCAGCTCCCAGGGGGTGGCATCCCACAATGAGCAGTTCTTC.

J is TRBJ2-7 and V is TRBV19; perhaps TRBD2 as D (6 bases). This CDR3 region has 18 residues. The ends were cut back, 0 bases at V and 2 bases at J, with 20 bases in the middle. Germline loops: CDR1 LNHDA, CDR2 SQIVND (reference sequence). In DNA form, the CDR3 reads TGTGCCAGTAGTATAGACGAGCCAGCGAGGACTACAACCTACGAGCAGTACTTC. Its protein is CASSIDEPARTTTYEQYF.

The CDR3 nucleotides read TGTGCCAGCAGTGAAACCCCGGTATCGGGCTATGGCTACACCTTC. It is translated as CASSETPVSGYGYTF. The V gene is TRBV2, the J gene TRBJ1-2, with D unclear. The CDR3 consists of 15 residues. Per germline, CDR1 SNHLY and CDR2 FYNNEI. The V gene lost 2 bases and the J gene lost 4 bases, with 14 bases spanning the gap. The full variable domain, with the rest looked up from reference TRBV2 and TRBJ1-2, is EPEVTQTPSHQVTQMGQEVILRCVPISNHLYFYWYRQILGQKVEFLVSFYNNEISEKSEIFDDQFSVERPDGSNFTLKIRSTKLEDSAMYFCASSETPVSGYGYTFGSGTRLTVV.

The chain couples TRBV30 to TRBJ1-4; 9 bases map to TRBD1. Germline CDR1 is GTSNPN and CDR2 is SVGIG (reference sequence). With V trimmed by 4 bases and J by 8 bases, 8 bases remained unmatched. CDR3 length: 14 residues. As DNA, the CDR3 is TGTGCCTGGACACAACAGGGGGCGGGAGAAAAACTGTTTTTT. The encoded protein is CAWTQQGAGEKLFF.

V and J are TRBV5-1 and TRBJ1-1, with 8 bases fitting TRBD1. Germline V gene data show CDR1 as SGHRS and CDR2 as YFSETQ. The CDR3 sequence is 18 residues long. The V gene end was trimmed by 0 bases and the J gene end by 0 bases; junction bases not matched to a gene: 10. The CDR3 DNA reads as TGCGCCAGCAGCTTGGACAAAAACAGGGGGAACTTGAACACTGAAGCTTTCTTT. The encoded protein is CASSLDKNRGNLNTEAFF.

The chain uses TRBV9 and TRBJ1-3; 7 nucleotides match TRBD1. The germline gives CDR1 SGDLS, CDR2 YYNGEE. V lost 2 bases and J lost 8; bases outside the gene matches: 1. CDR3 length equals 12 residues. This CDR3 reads CASSVRGDTIYF. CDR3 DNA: TGTGCCAGCAGCGTCAGGGGGGACACCATATATTTT.